The rows below give T cell receptor beta chains drawn from one sample of a study of cytomegalovirus exposure and HLA in healthy donors. Sequencing used immunoSEQ multiplex PCR; TCRdb keeps in-frame clones, though not all of them. This repertoire includes around 71,000 clones. The specimen sequenced was PBMCs. The source of these receptors is a young woman in good health and CMV-seronegative. Both conserved end residues are part of each CDR3. D genes are given only for firm matches.

>TRBD1|TRBV9|TRBJ2-3
CASSAQGAEGDTQYF
>-|TRBV6-5|TRBJ2-1
CASQGFNEQFF
>TRBD1|TRBV18|TRBJ1-3
CASSVQGKVSGNTIYF
>-|TRBV7-9|TRBJ2-1
CASSPTGGQGKNEQFF
>TRBD1|TRBV6-5|TRBJ2-7
CASSYDRVGYEQYF
>-|TRBV4-1|TRBJ1-5
CASSQGQLKNQPQHF
>TRBD1|TRBV14|TRBJ1-1
CASSTGTGYVGTEAFF
>-|TRBV7-9|TRBJ2-7
CASASSGRYEQYF
>TRBD1|TRBV27|TRBJ2-7
CASSLSPGQGSYEQYF
>TRBD2|TRBV7-9|TRBJ2-1
CASSLGGSRSDNEQFF
>TRBD2|TRBV28|TRBJ2-7
CASSGLARYEQYF
>TRBD1|TRBV5-5|TRBJ1-1
CASSIGTGVNTEAFF
>-|TRBV5-1|TRBJ1-3
CASSYTYGGLGNTIYF
>-|TRBV10-3|TRBJ1-5
CAISESDSSNQPQHF
>-|TRBV6-1|TRBJ2-2
CASSEVARGEANTGELFF
>-|TRBV2|TRBJ1-1
CASSPPGKADTEAFF
>-|TRBV5-6|TRBJ1-2
CASSSPDRNYGYTF
>-|TRBV2|TRBJ1-2
CASTLGGYGYTF
>-|TRBV4-2|TRBJ1-6
CASSLSQESPLHF
>TRBD2|TRBV5-5|TRBJ2-7
CASSLGFSSGGYEQYF
>-|TRBV15|TRBJ1-1
CATRGEAGVEAFF
>-|TRBV18|TRBJ1-5
CASSGAGQYNQPQHF
>-|TRBV7-9|TRBJ2-7
CASSLTSYEQYF
>TRBD1|TRBV5-6|TRBJ1-6
CASSARQGANSPLHF
>-|TRBV19|TRBJ1-4
CASTLLPGLQNEKLFF
>TRBD2|TRBV28|TRBJ2-7
CASTSPWSGSYEQYF
>TRBD2|TRBV19|TRBJ2-1
CASSLSAGGSYNEQFF
>-|TRBV5-4|TRBJ2-7
CASSWGERSEQYF
>TRBD2|TRBV6-5|TRBJ2-7
CSHSGRGYEQYF
>TRBD2|TRBV5-1|TRBJ2-5
CASASGSSGSGETQYF
>-|TRBV30|-
CAWSTVYEQYF
>TRBD2|TRBV5-6|TRBJ2-7
CASSSGLAYEQYF
>-|TRBV7-9|TRBJ2-7
CASGTARGPYEQYF
>-|TRBV19|TRBJ2-3
CASTTGDESTDKQYF
>-|TRBV30|TRBJ2-1
CAWSAFTGTSYNEQFF
>TRBD2|TRBV29-1|TRBJ2-7
CSVGGGDSTYEQYF
>TRBD2|TRBV29-1|TRBJ2-5
CSVEASGETQYF
>TRBD2|TRBV11-3|TRBJ2-1
CASSSGTSGPKGSFF
>TRBD2|TRBV25-1|TRBJ2-1
CASSPGLAGELSDNEQFF
>-|TRBV7-9|TRBJ1-6
CASSLIQWGRNSPLHF
>TRBD2|TRBV7-9|TRBJ2-1
CASSPGLGLDNEQFF
>TRBD1|TRBV19|TRBJ2-7
CASSMGDSEQYF
>-|TRBV28|TRBJ1-1
CASSLWREVNTEAFF
>-|TRBV27|TRBJ1-6
CASNAGTPNSPLHF
>-|TRBV2|TRBJ1-2
CASNNGEGNGYTF
>-|TRBV2|TRBJ1-1
CASSDTGLEAFF
>TRBD1|TRBV11-2|TRBJ2-7
CASRGQVLSYEQYF
>-|TRBV9|TRBJ1-3
CASSVGEGRGNTIYF
>TRBD2|TRBV18|TRBJ2-5
CASSAGVQETQYF
>TRBD1|TRBV5-4|TRBJ2-7
CASSPRDRGYEQYF
>-|TRBV27|TRBJ1-5
CASSLAASNQPQHF
>TRBD2|TRBV29-1|TRBJ2-2
CSARGVGTGELFF
>-|TRBV7-9|TRBJ2-1
CASRTLNEQFF
>-|TRBV2|TRBJ2-3
CASSEGRLLSDTQYF